Described below is a single T cell receptor beta chain sequence and its context. Its antigen is currently not known. The junction does not match germline at one end; this may be a read error. RNA was isolated from bulk, unsorted tissue, and RNA quality was assessed with a NanoDrop ND-1000 and an Agilent 2100. All donors had newly diagnosed lung cancer, had not received prior chemotherapy, and were admitted for thoracic surgery in China between August and November 2014. The study excluded patients who had received radiotherapy or chemotherapy before or who had another cancer at the same time. Surgical tissue pieces of about 1-2.3 cm3 were preserved in RNAlater solution and were kept at -80 degrees C until use. Library preparation employed multiplex PCR. Sequencing instrument: Illumina HiSeq 2500. TCRbeta libraries were constructed through three rounds of nested PCR with primers (Table S4) according to protocols adapted from ARM-PCR. Before sequencing, PCR products in the 200-500 bp range were cut out of the gel and cleaned up using the QIAquick gel extraction kit. In the source study's methods: Reads were cleaned with Trimmomatic, merged with FLASH into complete CDR3 sequences, and assigned to V(D)J germline segments with MiTCR. Clonal diversity was computed as the inverse Simpson's index with VDJtools. In-frame sequences without a premature stop codon were defined as productive reads. TCRdb passed the public sequencing reads through fastp at Q25 and MiXCR, retaining productive beta sequences. Every entry covers one CDR3 protein and lists the most common genes and DNA from its rows. The V and J calls follow TCRdb's processing rather than the paper's. Present in this sample are around 86,000 distinct CDR3 sequences, 72% of which were seen just once. The top ten constitute about 9.2% of the sample.

CDR1 and CDR2, per the germline V gene, are SGDLS and YYNGEE. The CDR3 covers 13 residues, taking in both the cysteine and the phenylalanine. CDR3 DNA is the only sequence kept; it has 39 bases, read in frame from the first base. This sample is part of a study of tumor and adjacent non-tumor tissue in lung cancer (dated by TCRdb to the late 2010s). About the study as a whole: Patients with adenocarcinoma (approximately 11), squamous cell carcinoma (2) and small cell lung cancer (1) were included in the cohort. Among the roughly 15 patients, ages ranged from about 30 to 85 years, some ten were men and 5 were women, and disease was TNM stage I to III. Sequencing produced more than 100,000,000 productive TCRbeta reads in total, an average of about 4 million reads per sample. Bulk TCRbeta repertoires were compared between lung tumor tissue and matched distant non-tumor lung tissue obtained from about 16 lung cancer patients. For each patient, one tumor sample and one normal lung sample were taken, giving some 33 paired specimens that underwent TCRbeta CDR3 sequencing.

What the research found in general, with its limitations: Tumor tissue showed significantly higher TCR diversity (inverse Simpson) than normal lung tissue, at roughly 390 vs 170 (P = 0.0075, Mann-Whitney U test). The top 100 clones accounted for a significantly larger cumulative portion of the repertoire in normal lung than in tumor tissue. Neither the sequencing platform nor unique molecular identifiers are named or mentioned anywhere in the methods. Only roughly 14 patients were in the cohort, and the authors stated that larger samples and more detailed clinical data are needed. Peripheral blood was not sequenced, so blood TCRbeta repertoires were not examined in the lung cancer patients of the study. TCR diversity was significantly higher in younger patients, and higher tumor TCR diversity was associated with shorter overall and disease-free survival.

The V and J genes are TRBV9 and TRBJ2-1; 10 bases in between match TRBD2. The specimen was lung tumor tissue. The clonotype was recovered from a woman aged 40 to 50 with non-small cell lung cancer. The DNA is as follows: TGTGCCAGTTCACAAAGCGGGGGGGCAGAGCAGTTTTTC. Translated, it reads CASSQSGGAEQFF.